The following is a TCR beta chain sequence with its context. Measured with immunoSEQ multiplex PCR; TCRdb has only the in-frame clones, and not every one. This table has about 610,000 clones, approximately 90% appearing once. The sample is drawn from a study of shared T cell receptors in the human thymus. The same sample was also studied in work on human thymus T cells.

The receptor was derived from a boy in the first two years of life with a congenital heart defect. The sequencing input was thymocytes.

Here the CDR3 reads CASSLWGLAGTYEQYF. The CDR3 nucleotides read TGTGCCAGCAGTTTATGGGGACTAGCGGGAACCTACGAGCAGTACTTC. This chain links TRBV28 with TRBJ2-7; 13 nucleotides line up with TRBD2. Germline CDR1 MDHEN, CDR2 SYDVKM. The J segment lost 2 bases and the V segment lost 0 bases, leaving 1 base of the junction unmatched. This CDR3 comprises 16 residues.